This T cell receptor beta chain came from a study of T cell repertoires in cytomegalovirus infection. As for the study in general: Public TCR beta signatures indicated both CMV infection and matching HLA type. Findings and limits, study-wide: Predominance within the ex vivo response was attributable to HLA-C-restricted CMV-specific TCR beta clonotypes. Frequencies of public TCR beta families were cumulated, and this identified carriers of CMV plus the relevant HLA.

This clonotype has more than one count but fewer than ten. Its target is not known. V lost 1 base to trimming and J lost 0 bases, with 8 bases between them. CDR3 length equals 15 residues. Germline V lookup: CDR1 SGHTA, CDR2 FQGNSA. TCRdb used MiXCR to reprocess the reads, holding one entry per CDR3 protein. The sample lists 650,000 to 900,000 distinct CDR3 sequences, just under 30% occurring once. This clonotype was sampled from a human donor in good health (CMV status not recorded). Some clones in this sample may be carry-over from other donors' samples. The input for sequencing was cultured CD8+ T cells from PBMCs, taken from culture after CMV antigen stimulation. The rearrangement joins TRBV7-2 to TRBJ2-3; perhaps TRBD2 as D (5 bases). CDR3 region: CASSLGTPSTDTQYF. The CDR3 DNA sequence: TGTGCCAGCAGCTTAGGGACTCCTAGCACAGATACGCAGTATTTT. The full variable domain, in which reference TRBV7-2 and TRBJ2-3 provide the parts outside the CDR3, is GAGVSQSPSNKVTEKGKDVELRCDPISGHTALYWYRQSLGQGLEFLIYFQGNSAPDKSGLPSDRFSAERTGGSVSTLTIQRTQQEDSAVYLCASSLGTPSTDTQYFGPGTRLTVL.